The 29 T cell receptor beta chains below all came from one sample that was sequenced in a study of OX40 agonist ivuxolimab in advanced cancers. The library came from the immunoSEQ multiplex PCR assay. The immuneACCESS repertoire file appears here via TCRdb, limited to in-frame rearrangements. These files lack a portion of the clones; in checked studies, under half of the deficit traces to unresolved V genes, and the cause of the others is not known. This sample holds 30,000 to 40,000 clones; around four fifths were observed only once. The ten biggest clones cover around a quarter of the sample. The sequenced sample was CD4+ or CD8+ T cells sorted from blood, obtained in a trial of the OX40 agonist ivuxolimab. Receptor source: an adult with an advanced solid tumor such as melanoma, head and neck, liver or kidney cancer.

The CDR3 here is CASSSPDSYEQYF. For the CDR3, the DNA is TGTGCCAGCAGTTCCCCCGACTCCTACGAGCAGTACTTC. This chain connects TRBV27 to TRBJ2-7; D uncertain. From germline, CDR1 is MNHEY and CDR2 SMNVEV (reference sequence). V gave up 4 bases and J gave up 0 bases, with 7 bases separating them. CDR3 size: 13 residues.

There are a few counts of this clone. The genes are TRBV4-3 and TRBJ1-5; D gene uncertain. The V end was cut by 8 bases, the J end by 1 base, with 15 bases between. The CDR3 runs to 15 residues. The germline CDR1 and CDR2 sequences are LGHNA and YSLEER. In nucleotides, the CDR3 is TGCGCCAGCCTCCCCTCCGCAGGCAGCAATCAGCCCCAGCATTTT. Translated, it gives CASLPSAGSNQPQHF.

This chain connects TRBV9 to TRBJ2-2; weak D call: TRBD2 (5 bases). This CDR3 is 14 amino acids long. Trimming pared 2 bases from V and 4 bases from J, leaving 9 bases between. The V gene's germline CDR1 is SGDLS and CDR2 YYNGEE. CDR3 residues: CASSVGEFTGELFF. CDR3 nucleotide sequence: TGTGCCAGCAGCGTTGGGGAGTTCACCGGGGAGCTGTTTTTT. The full variable domain, rest sourced from reference TRBV9 and TRBJ2-2, is DSGVTQTPKHLITATGQRVTLRCSPRSGDLSVYWYQQSLDQGLQFLIQYYNGEERAKGNILERFSAQQFPDLHSELNLSSLELGDSALYFCASSVGEFTGELFFGEGSRLTVL.

The chain recombines TRBV7-9 with TRBJ1-1; D ambiguous. Per the germline V gene, CDR1 is SEHNR and CDR2 is FQNEAQ (reference sequence). V lost 1 base, J lost 8 bases, and 11 bases lay in between. The CDR3 is 13 residues long. The CDR3 spells CASSLVFQSEAFF. CDR3 DNA sequence: TGTGCCAGCAGCTTAGTTTTCCAATCGGAAGCTTTCTTT.

The genes are TRBV6-4 and TRBJ2-3; D tentatively reads TRBD1 or TRBD2 (6 bases each). CDR3 size: 16 residues. Germline CDR1 is MRHNA and CDR2 is SNTAGT. Trimming cost V 0 bases and J 6 bases, with 16 bases left between them. The CDR3 here is CASSDSPGGLSDTQYF. CDR3 sequence (DNA): TGTGCCAGCAGTGACTCGCCCGGGGGCCTGAGTGATACGCAGTATTTT.

This clone occurred once. CDR3 sequence (DNA): TGTGCCAGCAGCTCTGTTATCGCAGCGGGAGGATCGTACAATGAGCAGTTCTTC. Translated: CASSSVIAAGGSYNEQFF. V and J are TRBV7-6 and TRBJ2-1, with TRBD2 matching 9 bases. The CDR3 extends over 18 amino acids. J lost 4 bases, V lost 4 bases, and 14 bases had no gene match. Germline lookup yields CDR1 SGHVS and CDR2 FNYEAQ.

This chain uses TRBV18 with TRBJ1-5; perhaps TRBD1 as D (5 bases). V was cut by 3 bases and J by 8 bases, with 11 bases left in between. Germline V gives CDR1 KGHSH, CDR2 LQKENI. The CDR3 is 13 amino acids. CDR3 DNA: TGTGCCAGCTCACCTCTCCAGGGTGAGCCCCAGCATTTT. This encodes CASSPLQGEPQHF. Variable domain in full (rest from reference TRBV18 and TRBJ1-5): NAGVMQNPRHLVRRRGQEARLRCSPMKGHSHVYWYRQLPEEGLKFMVYLQKENIIDESGMPKERFSAEFPKEGPSILRIQQVVRGDSAAYFCASSPLQGEPQHFGDGTRLSIL.

The gene calls are TRBV13 and TRBJ2-5; a weak D match, TRBD2 (6 bases). Germline V gene lookup returns CDR1 PRHDT and CDR2 FYEKMQ (reference sequence). The V end was cut by 5 bases, the J end by 1 base, with 17 bases between. The CDR3 is 16 amino acids. The CDR3: CASSTPSRDFQETQYF. The CDR3 region has the DNA TGTGCCAGCAGCACCCCCTCAAGGGACTTCCAAGAGACCCAGTACTTC.

The CDR3 sequence: CASSLLGYNEQFF. CDR3 bases: TGTGCCAGCAGCTTATTAGGGTACAATGAGCAGTTCTTC. The chain carries TRBV7-9 and TRBJ2-1; D remains ambiguous. Trimming took 2 bases from V and 4 from J, leaving 6 bases between them. The CDR3 has 13 amino acids. The germline V gene encodes CDR1 SEHNR and CDR2 FQNEAQ (reference sequence).

The genes are TRBV7-6 and TRBJ2-1; TRBD2 agrees at 7 bases. This CDR3 comprises 18 residues. V gave up 0 bases and J gave up 0 bases; unmatched junction bases: 8. Germline CDR1 and CDR2: SGHVS and FNYEAQ. The CDR3 sequence is CASSLASSSGYSYNEQFF. The CDR3 region has the DNA TGTGCCAGCAGCTTAGCGAGCAGTAGCGGGTACTCCTACAATGAGCAGTTCTTC.

The table lists this clone with a few counts. DNA for the CDR3: TGTGCCAGCAGTTTAGTGTTCCCCAATGAGCAGTTCTTC. It encodes CASSLVFPNEQFF. J is TRBJ2-1 and V is TRBV27; D ambiguous. Germline V gene sequence: CDR1 MNHEY, CDR2 SMNVEV (reference sequence). V lost 2 bases, J lost 6 bases, and 8 bases lay in between. The CDR3 length is 13 residues.

The chain has TRBV19 and TRBJ2-5, with 11 nucleotides matching TRBD2. V gave up 1 base and J gave up 5 bases; unmatched junction bases: 6. This CDR3 is 16 amino acids long. The germline V gene has CDR1 LNHDA and CDR2 SQIVND (reference sequence). The CDR3 DNA is TGTGCCAGTAGTATAGGGCTAGCGGGGGGTTTGGAGACCCAGTACTTC. Encoded protein: CASSIGLAGGLETQYF.

Comment on this clone: At one end the junction does not follow the germline gene, possibly because of a read error. CDR3 amino acids: CAGSLAQGYFEQYF. CDR3 nucleotide sequence: TGTGCCGGCAGTTTGGCTCAGGGCTATTTTGAGCAGTACTTC. The chain uses TRBV27 and TRBJ2-7, with D possibly being TRBD1 (5 bases). Germline CDR1 MNHEY, CDR2 SMNVEV (reference sequence). The CDR3 runs to 14 residues.

The V call is TRBV2, the J call TRBJ2-1; TRBD2 matches at 13 bases. Per the germline V gene, CDR1 is SNHLY and CDR2 is FYNNEI. This CDR3 region has 17 residues. The J segment lost 9 bases and the V segment lost 7 bases, leaving 15 bases of the junction unmatched. CDR3 in amino acids: CASTRLAGGHIGSEQFF. The CDR3 DNA reads as TGTGCCAGCACGAGACTAGCGGGAGGTCACATCGGCAGTGAGCAGTTCTTC.

This rearrangement joins TRBV27 to TRBJ2-3; no definite D call. The CDR3 extends over 12 amino acids. Looked up from germline, CDR1 is MNHEY and CDR2 is SMNVEV (reference sequence). Trimming left V 3 bases short and J 0 bases short, with 1 base between. CDR3 DNA sequence: TGTGCCAGCAGTTTTAGCACAGATACGCAGTATTTT. It codes for CASSFSTDTQYF.

The J gene is TRBJ2-3, the V gene TRBV28; no clear D gene. Germline loops: CDR1 MDHEN, CDR2 SYDVKM. The length of the CDR3 is 17 residues. V was clipped by 3 bases and J by 1 base, with 17 bases between them. The CDR3 region has the DNA TGTGCCAGCAGTTTTCTTCAAGAAAGGGCCCGCACAGATACGCAGTATTTT. Its translation: CASSFLQERARTDTQYF.

J is TRBJ2-3 and V is TRBV5-3; the D gene is possibly TRBD2 (5 bases). TRBV5-3 qualifies as an ORF whose function is uncertain. Trimming removed 5 bases from V and 2 bases from J, with 9 bases in between. CDR3 size: 13 residues. This chain's CDR3 is CARRGGFTDTQYF. CDR3 nucleotide sequence: TGTGCCAGAAGGGGCGGGTTCACAGATACGCAGTATTTT.

As DNA, the CDR3 is TGTGCCTGGAGTGTTATCCTTGGGAGTGGCTACACCTTC. Translating gives CAWSVILGSGYTF. V is TRBV30 and J is TRBJ1-2, with D unclear. Germline CDR1 and CDR2: GTSNPN and SVGIG (reference sequence). V gave up 0 bases and J gave up 7 bases, with 12 bases separating them. This CDR3 has 13 residues.

The chain couples TRBV4-2 to TRBJ2-7, with a weak D call TRBD2 (5 bases). V was clipped by 4 bases and J by 5 bases, with 9 bases between them. The CDR3 loop spans 12 amino acids. Per germline, CDR1 LGHNA and CDR2 YNFKEQ. CDR3 protein: CASSLEGNEQYF. CDR3 DNA sequence: TGTGCCAGCAGCCTTGAGGGAAACGAGCAGTACTTC.

The rearrangement uses TRBV7-9 and TRBJ2-1; D uncertain. Between the trimmed V and J ends, which lost 8 bases and 3 bases, there was a span of 14 bases. This CDR3 region has 14 residues. Germline V CDR1 and CDR2: SEHNR, FQNEAQ (reference sequence). The CDR3 region has the DNA TGTGCCAGCCAAGGCAGCCCTTTCTACAATGAGCAGTTCTTC. Translating it yields CASQGSPFYNEQFF.

The gene calls are TRBV7-9 and TRBJ1-2; tentatively, D is TRBD1 (5 bases). Germline CDR1 and CDR2: SEHNR and FQNEAQ (reference sequence). The CDR3 covers 14 residues. Trimming removed 8 bases from V and 8 bases from J, with 21 bases in between. CDR3 nucleotides: TGTGCCAGCGAGGGGAGCCCGCCCTTCTACGGCTACACCTTC. Translation gives CASEGSPPFYGYTF.

The rearrangement joins TRBV6-1 to TRBJ2-5; D gene ambiguous. Matching the DNA end better, TRBJ2-7 makes the J call doubtful. There are 16 residues in the CDR3. The germline V gene encodes CDR1 MNHNS and CDR2 SASEGT. CDR3 residues: CASSDGLQTDSYEQYF. The DNA for the CDR3 is TGTGCCAGCAGTGATGGTTTACAGACCGACTCCTACGAGCAGTACTTC.

V and J are TRBV2 and TRBJ1-1; TRBD1 agrees at 7 bases. The CDR3 runs to 16 residues. In germline, CDR1 is SNHLY, CDR2 FYNNEI. V dropped 6 bases and J dropped 1; count of bases not matched to a gene: 11. The CDR3 DNA reads as TGTGCCAGCAGCCACGAAACAGGGGCGCCGAACACTGAAGCTTTCTTT. Translation gives CASSHETGAPNTEAFF. Full variable domain (rest looked up from reference TRBV2 and TRBJ1-1): EPEVTQTPSHQVTQMGQEVILRCVPISNHLYFYWYRQILGQKVEFLVSFYNNEISEKSEIFDDQFSVERPDGSNFTLKIRSTKLEDSAMYFCASSHETGAPNTEAFFGQGTRLTVV.

The chain employs TRBV30 and TRBJ1-2; D unresolved. The CDR3 extends over 9 amino acids. Trimming took off 5 bases at V and 7 bases at J, with 5 bases between the two ends. In germline, CDR1 is GTSNPN, CDR2 SVGIG (reference sequence). The CDR3 sequence: CAWGSGYTF. CDR3 DNA: TGTGCCTGGGGTAGTGGCTACACCTTC.

The rearrangement uses TRBV9 and TRBJ1-2; 7 bases align to TRBD1. V trimming: 5 bases; J trimming: 8 bases; junction bases outside the gene matches: 9. Per germline, CDR1 SGDLS and CDR2 YYNGEE. This CDR3 contains 13 residues. The CDR3 nucleotides are TGTGCCAGCAGGACAGGGCGGGCATCCGGCTACACCTTC. Protein: CASRTGRASGYTF.

The CDR3 here is CASSLATNEKLFF. CDR3 bases: TGTGCCAGCAGCTTAGCAACTAATGAAAAACTGTTTTTT. J is TRBJ1-4 and V is TRBV7-6; D gene uncertain. The V gene's germline CDR1 is SGHVS and CDR2 FNYEAQ. The CDR3 is 13 residues long. The ends were cut back, 0 bases at V and 1 base at J, with 0 bases in the middle.

The chain couples TRBV6-1 to TRBJ2-7, with 11 bases lining up with TRBD1. The CDR3 has 15 amino acids. Germline CDR1 is MNHNS and CDR2 is SASEGT. J gave up 2 bases and V 5 bases, and 5 bases lay outside the gene matches. The CDR3 here is CASSLGQGDPYEQYF. CDR3 in DNA: TGTGCCAGCAGTTTGGGACAGGGGGACCCCTACGAGCAGTACTTC.

The chain couples TRBV18 to TRBJ1-2; D possibly corresponds to TRBD1 (6 bases). The length of the CDR3 is 16 residues. CDR1 is KGHSH and CDR2 is LQKENI in the germline V gene. Trimming pared 6 bases from V and 4 bases from J, leaving 21 bases between. CDR3 amino acids: CASSTERAGVIYGYTF. CDR3 DNA: TGTGCCAGCTCCACGGAACGGGCAGGGGTGATCTATGGCTACACCTTC. Looking up the rest from reference TRBV18 and TRBJ1-2 gives the full variable domain: NAGVMQNPRHLVRRRGQEARLRCSPMKGHSHVYWYRQLPEEGLKFMVYLQKENIIDESGMPKERFSAEFPKEGPSILRIQQVVRGDSAAYFCASSTERAGVIYGYTFGSGTRLTVV.

The genes are TRBV7-8 and TRBJ1-5; no definite D call. Germline V gene lookup returns CDR1 SGHVS and CDR2 FQNEAQ. Trimming removed 2 bases at V and 7 bases at J, with 12 bases between. The CDR3 is made up of 14 amino acids. This CDR3 reads CASSLSAGNQPQHF. The DNA of the CDR3 is TGTGCCAGCAGCTTATCGGCTGGGAACCAGCCCCAGCATTTT.